This T cell receptor (beta chain) originates from a study of T cell responses to AZD1222 COVID-19 vaccine. General study points: Possibly, clonal diversity was underestimated; donors were largely white British and included more females.

Assay: immunoSEQ multiplex PCR; the TCRdb copy retains only in-frame clones and omits some. There are approximately 190,000 clones in the sample; over 80% occur only once, and 1% to 1.5% lies in the top ten. V lost 3 bases and J lost 6; bases outside the gene matches: 5. Per germline, CDR1 LNHDA and CDR2 SQIVND (reference sequence). This CDR3 region has 15 residues. This clone was picked up one time. As yet, its antigen is unknown. This chain joins TRBV19 and TRBJ1-5, with 10 bases identical to TRBD1. Source: peripheral blood, taken on day 0 of AZD1222 vaccination. The receptor comes from an adult in good health. CDR3 sequence reads: CASSIRDRGIQPQHF. The CDR3 DNA sequence: TGTGCCAGTAGTATTCGGGACAGGGGTATTCAGCCCCAGCATTTT.